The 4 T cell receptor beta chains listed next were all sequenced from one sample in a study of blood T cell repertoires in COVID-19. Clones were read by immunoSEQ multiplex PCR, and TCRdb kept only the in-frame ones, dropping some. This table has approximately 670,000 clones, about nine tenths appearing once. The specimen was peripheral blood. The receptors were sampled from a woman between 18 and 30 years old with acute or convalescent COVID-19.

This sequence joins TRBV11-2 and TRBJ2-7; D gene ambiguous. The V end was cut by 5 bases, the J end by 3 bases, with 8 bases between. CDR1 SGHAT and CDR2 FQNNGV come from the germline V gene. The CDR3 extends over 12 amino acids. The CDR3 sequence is CASSRRVYEQYF. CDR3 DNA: TGTGCCAGCAGCCGGAGAGTCTACGAGCAGTACTTC. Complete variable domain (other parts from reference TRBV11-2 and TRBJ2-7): EAGVAQSPRYKIIEKRQSVAFWCNPISGHATLYWYQQILGQGPKLLIQFQNNGVVDDSQLPKDRFSAERLKGVDSTLKIQPAKLEDSAVYLCASSRRVYEQYFGPGTRLTVT.

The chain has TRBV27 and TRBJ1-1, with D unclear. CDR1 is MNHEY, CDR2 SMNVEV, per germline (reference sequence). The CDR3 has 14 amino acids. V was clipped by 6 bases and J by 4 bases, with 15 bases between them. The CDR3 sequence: CASSYDLTGTEAFF. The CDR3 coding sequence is TGTGCCAGCAGCTACGACCTTACGGGCACTGAAGCTTTCTTT.

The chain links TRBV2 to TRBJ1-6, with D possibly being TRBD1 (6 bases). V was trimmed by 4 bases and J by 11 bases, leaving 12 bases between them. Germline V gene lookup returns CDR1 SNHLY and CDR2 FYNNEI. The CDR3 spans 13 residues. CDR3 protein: CASSGTEGAPLHF. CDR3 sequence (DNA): TGTGCCAGCAGTGGGACAGAGGGTGCACCCCTCCACTTT.

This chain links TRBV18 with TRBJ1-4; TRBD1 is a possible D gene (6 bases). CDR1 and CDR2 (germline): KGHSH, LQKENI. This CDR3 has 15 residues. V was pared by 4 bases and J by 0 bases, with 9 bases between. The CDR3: CASSLQGPTNEKLFF. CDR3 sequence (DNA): TGTGCCAGCTCACTACAGGGACCAACTAATGAAAAACTGTTTTTT.